The 23 T cell receptor beta chains presented below share a single source sample, sequenced in a study of PD-L1 blockade in urothelial cancer. Time point of the sample: peripheral blood 6 weeks after treatment start. Data came from immunoSEQ multiplex PCR; TCRdb stores just in-frame clones and leaves some out. The sample has nearly 50,000 clones, approximately 85% seen once. The specimen comprised PBMCs, sampled around atezolizumab (anti-PD-L1) treatment. These receptors were taken from a man in his forties or fifties with urothelial cancer.

J is TRBJ1-2 and V is TRBV30; 7 bases agree with TRBD1. Germline CDR1 is GTSNPN and CDR2 is SVGIG (reference sequence). The CDR3 covers 15 residues. J lost 4 bases, V lost 1 base, and 9 bases had no gene match. As DNA, the CDR3 is TGTGCCTGGAGTGGCTCTCGGGACAGCCTCTATGGCTACACCTTC. It translates to CAWSGSRDSLYGYTF.

V gene TRBV6-4 combines with J gene TRBJ2-3; TRBD2 matches 8 bases. This CDR3 is built from 14 residues. Looked up from germline, CDR1 is MRHNA and CDR2 is SNTAGT. The J segment lost 1 base and the V segment lost 3 bases, leaving 0 bases of the junction unmatched. CDR3 sequence: CASSEAGGTDTQYF. CDR3 in DNA: TGTGCCAGCAGTGAAGCGGGGGGCACAGATACGCAGTATTTT.

The genes are TRBV7-6 and TRBJ1-6; 8 nucleotides match TRBD1. Germline CDR1 SGHVS, CDR2 FNYEAQ. V trimming: 1 base; J trimming: 4 bases; junction bases outside the gene matches: 0. The CDR3 sequence is 15 residues long. The CDR3 spells CASSLGTGYNSPLHF. The CDR3 DNA follows: TGTGCCAGCAGCTTAGGGACAGGGTATAATTCACCCCTCCACTTT.

The chain joins TRBV18 to TRBJ1-4, with TRBD1 identical over 8 bases. Losses at the gene ends were 3 bases for V and 7 bases for J; bases not matched to a gene: 7. The CDR3 runs 15 residues. Germline V CDR1 and CDR2: KGHSH, LQKENI. The CDR3 protein is CASSPTGVGSEKLFF. The CDR3 DNA is TGTGCCAGCTCACCGACAGGGGTCGGGTCTGAAAAACTGTTTTTT. Based on the CDR3 plus reference TRBV18 and TRBJ1-4, the full variable domain is NAGVMQNPRHLVRRRGQEARLRCSPMKGHSHVYWYRQLPEEGLKFMVYLQKENIIDESGMPKERFSAEFPKEGPSILRIQQVVRGDSAAYFCASSPTGVGSEKLFFGSGTQLSVL.

The chain recombines TRBV6-5 with TRBJ2-1, with 9 bases lining up with TRBD2. CDR3 size: 16 residues. V lost 0 bases, J lost 6 bases, and 6 bases stayed unmatched. The germline V gene encodes CDR1 MNHEY and CDR2 SVGAGI. In DNA, the CDR3 is TGTGCCAGCAGTTACTCGGCGGCTAGCGGGGTCAATGAGCAGTTCTTC. Protein sequence: CASSYSAASGVNEQFF.

The rearrangement links TRBV13 to TRBJ1-2; TRBD1 matches 7 bases. Germline lookup yields CDR1 PRHDT and CDR2 FYEKMQ (reference sequence). The CDR3 is made up of 12 amino acids. Trimming took 4 bases from V and 8 from J; bases not matched to a gene: 4. CDR3 sequence reads: CASSSRGKGYTF. In DNA, the CDR3 is TGTGCCAGCAGCTCCAGGGGGAAAGGCTACACCTTC.

The chain couples TRBV6-1 to TRBJ1-5; 7 nucleotides align to TRBD1. The length of the CDR3 is 15 residues. Germline V gives CDR1 MNHNS, CDR2 SASEGT. The V segment lost 11 bases and the J segment 1 base; nucleotides outside the gene matches: 11. CDR3 DNA: TGTGCCGGGTCTGGAAGACAGGGAAGCAATCAGCCCCAGCATTTT. Translation gives CAGSGRQGSNQPQHF.

The chain is built from TRBV7-6 and TRBJ1-3; 11 bases agree with TRBD1. The CDR3 spans 19 residues. Germline assignment: CDR1 SGHVS and CDR2 FNYEAQ. The V gene end was trimmed by 5 bases and the J gene end by 0 bases; junction bases not matched to a gene: 12. The CDR3 loop is CASSPRTGGGLGSGNTIYF. CDR3 sequence (DNA): TGTGCCAGCAGCCCCCGGACAGGGGGCGGCCTTGGCTCTGGAAACACCATATATTTT.

This sequence joins TRBV11-3 and TRBJ2-2; possibly TRBD1 for D (5 bases). V gave up 0 bases and J gave up 6 bases, with 8 bases separating them. The CDR3 contains 14 residues. From germline, CDR1 is SGHNT and CDR2 YENEEA. The CDR3 protein is CASSLEGVAGELFF. The CDR3 DNA is TGTGCCAGCAGCTTAGAAGGGGTCGCCGGGGAGCTGTTTTTT.

The V gene is TRBV2, the J gene TRBJ2-3; 9 positions agree with TRBD2. V shed 11 bases, J shed 1 base, and the junction held 16 bases outside the gene matches. Germline CDR1 reads SNHLY; CDR2 reads FYNNEI. This CDR3 spans 17 amino acids. The DNA for the CDR3 is TGTGCCCTCTCCGGGCGGGGGGGCAAGATTGGCACAGATACGCAGTATTTT. Its protein product is CALSGRGGKIGTDTQYF. Drawing the rest from reference TRBV2 and TRBJ2-3, the complete variable domain is EPEVTQTPSHQVTQMGQEVILRCVPISNHLYFYWYRQILGQKVEFLVSFYNNEISEKSEIFDDQFSVERPDGSNFTLKIRSTKLEDSAMYFCALSGRGGKIGTDTQYFGPGTRLTVL.

Worth noting for this clone: Other DNA sequences in the same sample also yield this CDR3. The chain has TRBV6-5 and TRBJ2-7; 8 bases align to TRBD2. J gave up 3 bases and V 0 bases, and 7 bases lay outside the gene matches. This CDR3 has 16 residues. Germline V CDR1 and CDR2: MNHEY, SVGAGI. The DNA for the CDR3 is TGTGCCAGCAGTTACTCGAGGTTAGCGGGATACTACGAGCAGTACTTC. Protein product: CASSYSRLAGYYEQYF.

The chain employs TRBV4-3 and TRBJ2-5; 12 bases map to TRBD1. V was clipped by 5 bases and J by 4 bases; unmatched bases: 5. CDR3 length equals 15 residues. CDR1 is LGHNA and CDR2 is YSLEER in the germline V gene. As DNA, the CDR3 is TGCGCCAGCAGCTGGGACAGGGGGCAACGAGAGACCCAGTACTTC. Translated: CASSWDRGQRETQYF.

The CDR3 DNA reads TGTGCCAGCAGCTTAAGCAACTCCTACGAGCAGTACTTC. Translation gives CASSLSNSYEQYF. The chain joins TRBV11-2 to TRBJ2-7, with D hard to call. Per the germline V gene, CDR1 is SGHAT and CDR2 is FQNNGV. The CDR3 runs 13 residues. The V and J ends lost 2 bases and 0 bases respectively, with 5 bases between them.

The chain recombines TRBV6-1 with TRBJ2-2, with a weak D call TRBD1 (6 bases). The germline CDR1 and CDR2 sequences are MNHNS and SASEGT. The CDR3 contains 15 residues. Trimming stripped 1 base from V and 6 bases from J, with 12 bases between. In DNA, the CDR3 is TGTGCCAGCAGTGAAGAGTTTGGGGGCCCCGGGGAGCTGTTTTTT. Residues: CASSEEFGGPGELFF.

This clone has more than one count but fewer than ten. The J gene is TRBJ2-3, the V gene TRBV4-2, with D hard to call. Germline V gene lookup returns CDR1 LGHNA and CDR2 YNFKEQ. The CDR3 length is 16 residues. V lost 0 bases and J 1 base, leaving 11 bases between the germline ends. The CDR3 region is CASSQETAPRTDTQYF. In DNA, the CDR3 is TGTGCCAGCAGCCAAGAAACTGCTCCTCGCACAGATACGCAGTATTTT.

The table lists this clone with a few counts. V gene TRBV30 combines with J gene TRBJ1-2; possible D gene TRBD1, 5 bases. Germline values: CDR1 GTSNPN, CDR2 SVGIG (reference sequence). The CDR3 covers 14 residues. The V gene lost 3 bases and the J gene lost 0 bases, with 11 bases spanning the gap. The CDR3 sequence is CAWRKGQANYGYTF. The CDR3 DNA follows: TGTGCCTGGAGGAAGGGGCAGGCTAACTATGGCTACACCTTC.

The gene calls are TRBV28 and TRBJ2-5; D is unresolved. Germline values: CDR1 MDHEN, CDR2 SYDVKM. The V gene lost 6 bases and the J gene lost 2 bases, with 16 bases spanning the gap. This CDR3 spans 15 amino acids. This CDR3 reads CASSPRGGPQETQYF. The CDR3 DNA reads TGTGCCAGCAGCCCCCGTGGTGGGCCTCAAGAGACCCAGTACTTC.

The V and J genes are TRBV27 and TRBJ2-6; TRBD1 aligns across 9 bases. V dropped 4 bases and J dropped 2; count of bases not matched to a gene: 3. The CDR3 runs 16 residues. Germline loops: CDR1 MNHEY, CDR2 SMNVEV (reference sequence). CDR3 in amino acids: CASSSRTGAGANVLTF. Written as DNA, the CDR3 is TGTGCCAGCAGTTCCCGGACAGGGGCTGGGGCCAACGTCCTGACTTTC.

The chain's CDR3 is CASSIILAGGQETQYF. The CDR3 nucleotides read TGTGCCAGTAGTATTATACTAGCGGGAGGCCAAGAGACCCAGTACTTC. The rearrangement links TRBV19 to TRBJ2-5; 12 bases match TRBD2. Looked up from germline, CDR1 is LNHDA and CDR2 is SQIVND (reference sequence). After removal of 3 bases from V and 1 base from J, the junction contained 3 bases not matched to a gene. This CDR3 contains 16 residues.

V is TRBV9 and J is TRBJ1-2, with D possibly matching TRBD1 (6 bases). The germline CDR1 and CDR2 sequences are SGDLS and YYNGEE. V was pared by 3 bases and J by 7 bases, with 7 bases between. The CDR3 loop spans 11 amino acids. In nucleotides, the CDR3 is TGTGCCAGCAGCGACAGGGTTGGCTACACCTTC. It is translated as CASSDRVGYTF. The whole variable domain, filled in from reference TRBV9 and TRBJ1-2, reads DSGVTQTPKHLITATGQRVTLRCSPRSGDLSVYWYQQSLDQGLQFLIQYYNGEERAKGNILERFSAQQFPDLHSELNLSSLELGDSALYFCASSDRVGYTFGSGTRLTVV.

V usage is TRBV5-1 and J usage is TRBJ2-1, with a weak D call TRBD2 (5 bases). The CDR3 extends over 14 amino acids. Trimming left V 5 bases short and J 5 bases short, with 14 bases between. Germline CDR1 SGHRS, CDR2 YFSETQ. CDR3 protein: CASRPNMRDNEQFF. In DNA form, the CDR3 reads TGCGCCAGCAGGCCGAATATGAGGGACAATGAGCAGTTCTTC.

The chain carries TRBV29-1 and TRBJ1-2; 8 bases are a match to TRBD1. The CDR3 length is 14 residues. After removal of 7 bases from V and 4 bases from J, the junction contained 11 bases not matched to a gene. Germline loops: CDR1 SQVTM, CDR2 ANQGSEA. Here the CDR3 reads CSAKGQAFPYGYTF. CDR3 nucleotides: TGCAGCGCGAAGGGACAGGCATTTCCCTATGGCTACACCTTC.

The gene calls are TRBV2 and TRBJ2-7; TRBD1 might be the D (5 bases). This CDR3 has 18 amino acids. The germline gives CDR1 SNHLY, CDR2 FYNNEI. V was clipped by 0 bases and J by 3 bases, with 21 bases between them. The DNA for the CDR3 is TGTGCCAGCAGTGAAGCGCTTCCGGGCAGGGTAACCTTCTACGAGCAGTACTTC. Amino acid sequence: CASSEALPGRVTFYEQYF.